This T cell receptor (beta chain) emerged from a study of blood T cell repertoires in COVID-19. Overall study: Collection of acute and convalescent COVID-19 samples took place in the United States, Italy and Spain. Sources were T cells, B-cell-depleted T cells, or PBMCs; the material itself was cDNA or gDNA.

Seattle cases were enrolled at active infection and followed longitudinally. Original methodology: Estimated nucleated cell counts came from reference gene primer amplification. Only in-frame clones appear in the TCRdb table, and some are missing; sequencing was by immunoSEQ multiplex PCR. D and trimming were read from the DNA, whereas the V and J calls and clone size are those reported in that table. The sample holds 150,000 to 200,000 clones, about 80% seen once. Deletions cut 6 bases from V and 6 bases from J, with 11 bases between. Looked up from germline, CDR1 is MNHEY and CDR2 is SMNVEV (reference sequence). The CDR3 contains 13 residues.

Sequenced input: peripheral blood. The chain uses TRBV27 and TRBJ2-2, with D unresolved. The TCR originated in a woman between 40 and 50 years old with COVID-19, enrolled during active disease. CDR3 amino acids: CASSPYKSGELFF. The CDR3 DNA sequence: TGTGCCAGCAGCCCATACAAGTCCGGGGAGCTGTTTTTT.